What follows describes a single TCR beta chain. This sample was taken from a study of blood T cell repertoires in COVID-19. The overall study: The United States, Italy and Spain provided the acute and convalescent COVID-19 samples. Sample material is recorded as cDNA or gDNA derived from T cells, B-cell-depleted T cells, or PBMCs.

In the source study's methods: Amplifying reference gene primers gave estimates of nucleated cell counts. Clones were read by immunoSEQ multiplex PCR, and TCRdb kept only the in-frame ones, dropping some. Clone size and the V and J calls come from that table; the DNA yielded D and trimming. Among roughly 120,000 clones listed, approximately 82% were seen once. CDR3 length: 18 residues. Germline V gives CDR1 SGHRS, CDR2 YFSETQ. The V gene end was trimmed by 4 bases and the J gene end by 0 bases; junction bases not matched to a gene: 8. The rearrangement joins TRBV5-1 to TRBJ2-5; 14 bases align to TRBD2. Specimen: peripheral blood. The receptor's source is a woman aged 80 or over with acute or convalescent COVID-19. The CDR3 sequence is CASSKGTSGGPYQETQYF. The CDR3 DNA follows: TGCGCCAGCAGCAAAGGGACTAGCGGGGGCCCGTACCAAGAGACCCAGTACTTC.